The 20 T cell receptor beta chains reported below all come from one sample, sequenced in a study of blood T cell repertoires in COVID-19 (dated by TCRdb to 2020 to 2021). The library was obtained by the immunoSEQ multiplex PCR assay. This is the immuneACCESS table as TCRdb keeps it, with only in-frame sequences that have V and J called. A part of the clones is gone; compared with another copy, unresolved V genes explain less than half, and the rest is unexplained. Present in this sample are about 100,000 clones, 85% to 95% of which were seen just once. 1% to 1.5% of the sample is held by the ten biggest clonotypes. Input material: peripheral blood. Receptor source: a woman in her twenties or thirties with acute or convalescent COVID-19.

The chain uses TRBV28 and TRBJ1-1, with 8 bases matching TRBD1. This CDR3 comprises 15 residues. Trimming took 5 bases from V and 11 from J; bases not matched to a gene: 16. In germline, CDR1 is MDHEN, CDR2 SYDVKM. The CDR3: CASSLLRSGQGSAFF. The CDR3 DNA is TGTGCCAGCAGTCTGCTAAGAAGTGGACAGGGATCGGCTTTCTTT. The entire variable domain, with the rest obtained from reference TRBV28 and TRBJ1-1, is as follows: DVKVTQSSRYLVKRTGEKVFLECVQDMDHENMFWYRQDPGLGLRLIYFSYDVKMKEKGDIPEGYSVSREKKERFSLILESASTNQTSMYLCASSLLRSGQGSAFFGQGTRLTVV.

The gene calls are TRBV11-2 and TRBJ2-1; D gene unclear. CDR3 size: 13 residues. Germline V gene lookup returns CDR1 SGHAT and CDR2 FQNNGV. V lost 8 bases to trimming and J lost 4 bases, with 12 bases between them. The CDR3 DNA follows: TGTGCCAGCGCCCCTTTCGGGTACAATGAGCAGTTCTTC. Protein product: CASAPFGYNEQFF.

The sample holds a few counts of this clone. The chain joins TRBV6-2 or TRBV6-3 to TRBJ2-6; no definite D call. CDR3 size: 15 residues. Deletions cut 6 bases from V and 1 base from J, with 10 bases between. Germline V gene sequence: CDR1 MNHEY, CDR2 SVGEGT. CDR3 loop: CASSLTVSGANVLTF. In DNA form, the CDR3 reads TGTGCCAGCAGCCTAACAGTATCTGGGGCCAACGTCCTGACTTTC.

V and J are TRBV27 and TRBJ2-2; D is perhaps TRBD1 (6 bases). V was pared by 5 bases and J by 4 bases, with 11 bases between. Germline loops: CDR1 MNHEY, CDR2 SMNVEV (reference sequence). CDR3 length: 14 amino acids. CDR3 bases: TGTGCCAGCAGTCCGGGACACTTCACCGGGGAGCTGTTTTTT. This gives the protein CASSPGHFTGELFF.

The chain has TRBV11-2 and TRBJ2-2, with 9 bases identical to TRBD1. CDR1 is SGHAT and CDR2 is FQNNGV in the germline V gene. CDR3 length equals 15 residues. The V segment lost 5 bases and the J segment 7 bases; nucleotides outside the gene matches: 8. The CDR3, as DNA: TGTGCCAGCAGCCCCGGGACAGGGCCCCGCGGGGAGCTGTTTTTT. This encodes CASSPGTGPRGELFF. Combining the CDR3 with reference TRBV11-2 and TRBJ2-2 gives the whole variable domain EAGVAQSPRYKIIEKRQSVAFWCNPISGHATLYWYQQILGQGPKLLIQFQNNGVVDDSQLPKDRFSAERLKGVDSTLKIQPAKLEDSAVYLCASSPGTGPRGELFFGEGSRLTVL.

V gene TRBV4-1 combines with J gene TRBJ1-2, with 10 bases identical to TRBD1. The CDR3 covers 14 residues. CDR1 is MGHRA, CDR2 YSYEKL, per germline. Germline trimming cut 1 base from V and 5 bases from J; bases unmatched to any gene: 1. CDR3 nucleotides: TGCGCCAGCAGCCAAGCGGGACAGGGGTATGGCTACACCTTC. This codes for CASSQAGQGYGYTF.

This clone was recorded once. The chain is built from TRBV29-1 and TRBJ2-5; D ambiguous. V was cut by 4 bases and J by 5 bases, with 11 bases left in between. Germline loops: CDR1 SQVTM, CDR2 ANQGSEA. The CDR3 covers 12 residues. The CDR3: CSVVSPRETQYF. The DNA for the CDR3 is TGCAGCGTTGTATCACCCCGGGAGACCCAGTACTTC.

The V and J genes are TRBV4-3 and TRBJ2-3, with 11 bases fitting TRBD2. The germline CDR1 and CDR2 sequences are LGHNA and YSLEER. The CDR3 is made up of 17 amino acids. The J segment lost 8 bases and the V segment lost 1 base, leaving 11 bases of the junction unmatched. This chain's CDR3 is CASSQAPSSGGQGTQYF. CDR3 DNA: TGCGCCAGCAGCCAAGCGCCCTCTAGCGGGGGGCAGGGTACGCAGTATTTT.

V usage is TRBV7-6 and J usage is TRBJ2-1, with a weak D call TRBD1 (5 bases). From germline, CDR1 is SGHVS and CDR2 FNYEAQ. V lost 3 bases, J lost 4 bases, and 7 bases lay in between. The CDR3 totals 13 residues. CDR3 bases: TGTGCCAGCAGCTTTGGACAATACAATGAGCAGTTCTTC. Translating gives CASSFGQYNEQFF.

The rearrangement joins TRBV4-1 to TRBJ2-7, with a possible D match to TRBD2 (5 bases). The CDR3 totals 15 residues. CDR1 is MGHRA, CDR2 YSYEKL, per germline. V was shortened by 6 bases and J by 3 bases, with 18 bases between the two germline ends. CDR3 region: CASSHSPRGGYEQYF. CDR3 in DNA: TGCGCCAGCAGTCACTCCCCTCGGGGTGGCTACGAGCAGTACTTC.

V gene TRBV24-1 combines with J gene TRBJ1-1, with D uncertain. Germline lookup yields CDR1 KGHDR and CDR2 SFDVKD. Trimming removed 4 bases at V and 1 base at J, with 6 bases between. The CDR3 has 13 residues. CDR3 sequence (DNA): TGTGCCACCAGTGAGGACTCGAACACTGAAGCTTTCTTT. It is translated as CATSEDSNTEAFF.

The chain recombines TRBV7-9 with TRBJ1-1; perhaps TRBD1 as D (5 bases). The ends were cut back, 8 bases at V and 1 base at J, with 11 bases in the middle. From germline, CDR1 is SEHNR and CDR2 FQNEAQ (reference sequence). This CDR3 region has 13 residues. The DNA of the CDR3 is TGTGCCAGCGGCCTTGGACAGAACACTGAAGCTTTCTTT. Amino acids: CASGLGQNTEAFF.

The chain recombines TRBV30 with TRBJ2-1; a weak D match, TRBD2 (5 bases). The CDR3 contains 12 residues. Trimming pared 0 bases from V and 8 bases from J, leaving 8 bases between. Germline V CDR1 and CDR2: GTSNPN, SVGIG (reference sequence). The CDR3 nucleotides are TGTGCCTGGAGTGTACGGGGTGATGAGCAGTTCTTC. As protein: CAWSVRGDEQFF.

This clone has a single count. The rearrangement uses TRBV6-2 or TRBV6-3 and TRBJ2-1; tentatively, D is TRBD1 (5 bases). Trimming cost V 2 bases and J 4 bases, with 12 bases left between them. CDR1 is MNHEY and CDR2 is SVGEGT in the germline V gene. This CDR3 has 15 amino acids. CDR3 DNA sequence: TGTGCCAGCAGTTACGATGGGGCAGAATACAATGAGCAGTTCTTC. It encodes CASSYDGAEYNEQFF.

The rearrangement links TRBV21-1 to TRBJ1-1. TRBV21-1 corresponds to a pseudogene. The CDR3 is made up of 16 amino acids. The CDR3 DNA reads TGTGCCAGCAGCAACACGCGGACTTTAGTGTTCTACGGAGCTTTCTTT. Protein product: CASSNTRTLVFYGAFF.

The genes are TRBV29-1 and TRBJ1-1; D is uncertain. The CDR3 covers 15 residues. Trimming removed 4 bases at V and 2 bases at J, with 17 bases between. From germline, CDR1 is SQVTM and CDR2 ANQGSEA. CDR3 coding DNA: TGCAGCGTTGCAGGTCATATTACCCGCAACACTGAAGCTTTCTTT. It yields the protein CSVAGHITRNTEAFF. The complete variable domain, with remaining parts taken from reference TRBV29-1 and TRBJ1-1, reads SAVISQKPSRDICQRGTSLTIQCQVDSQVTMMFWYRQQPGQSLTLIATANQGSEATYESGFVIDKFPISRPNLTFSTLTVSNMSPEDSSIYLCSVAGHITRNTEAFFGQGTRLTVV.

The chain recombines TRBV21-1 with TRBJ1-5; the D call in the table, TRBD1, was not verified against the DNA. TRBV21-1 is annotated as a pseudogene. The CDR3 has 15 residues. Here the CDR3 DNA reads TGTGCCAGCAGACTAAACAGGGTGCTCAATCAGCCCCAGCATTTT. Translation gives CASRLNRVLNQPQHF.

V usage is TRBV7-6 and J usage is TRBJ2-1, with D perhaps matching TRBD2 (5 bases). Germline CDR1 is SGHVS and CDR2 is FNYEAQ. Trimming removed 5 bases from V and 3 bases from J, with 14 bases in between. The CDR3 runs to 15 residues. DNA of the CDR3: TGTGCCAGCAGCAGCGGTAGACAAGTCTACAATGAGCAGTTCTTC. Its protein product is CASSSGRQVYNEQFF.

The CDR3 reads CASSYSQDGTQYNEQFF. Written as DNA, the CDR3 is TGTGCCAGCAGTTATTCCCAAGATGGTACTCAATACAATGAGCAGTTCTTC. The rearrangement joins TRBV28 to TRBJ2-1; D ambiguous. V was shortened by 4 bases and J by 4 bases, with 20 bases between the two germline ends. The germline V gene encodes CDR1 MDHEN and CDR2 SYDVKM. CDR3 length: 17 amino acids.

The chain combines TRBV11-2 with TRBJ1-2; D is unclear. This CDR3 contains 16 residues. CDR1 is SGHAT and CDR2 is FQNNGV in the germline V gene. Trimming took off 2 bases at V and 2 bases at J, with 15 bases between the two ends. The CDR3 DNA reads as TGTGCCAGCAGCTTATATTCTACCGCGGGGAACTATGGCTACACCTTC. Translation: CASSLYSTAGNYGYTF.